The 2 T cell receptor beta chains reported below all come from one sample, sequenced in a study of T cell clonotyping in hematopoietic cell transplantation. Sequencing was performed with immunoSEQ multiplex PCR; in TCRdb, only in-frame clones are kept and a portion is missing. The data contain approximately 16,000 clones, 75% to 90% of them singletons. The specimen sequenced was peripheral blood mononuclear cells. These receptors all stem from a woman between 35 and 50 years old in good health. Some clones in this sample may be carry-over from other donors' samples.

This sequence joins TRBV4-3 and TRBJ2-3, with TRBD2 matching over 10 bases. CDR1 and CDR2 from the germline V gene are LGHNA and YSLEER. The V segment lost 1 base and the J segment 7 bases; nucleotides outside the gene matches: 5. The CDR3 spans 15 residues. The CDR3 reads CASSQAGTSDYTQYF. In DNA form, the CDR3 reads TGCGCCAGCAGCCAAGCCGGGACTAGCGACTATACGCAGTATTTT.

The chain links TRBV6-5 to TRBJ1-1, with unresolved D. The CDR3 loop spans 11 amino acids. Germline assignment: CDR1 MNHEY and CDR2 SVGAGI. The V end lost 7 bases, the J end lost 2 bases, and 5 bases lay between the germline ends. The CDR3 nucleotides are TGTGCCAGCATAGGCAACACTGAAGCTTTCTTT. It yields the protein CASIGNTEAFF.